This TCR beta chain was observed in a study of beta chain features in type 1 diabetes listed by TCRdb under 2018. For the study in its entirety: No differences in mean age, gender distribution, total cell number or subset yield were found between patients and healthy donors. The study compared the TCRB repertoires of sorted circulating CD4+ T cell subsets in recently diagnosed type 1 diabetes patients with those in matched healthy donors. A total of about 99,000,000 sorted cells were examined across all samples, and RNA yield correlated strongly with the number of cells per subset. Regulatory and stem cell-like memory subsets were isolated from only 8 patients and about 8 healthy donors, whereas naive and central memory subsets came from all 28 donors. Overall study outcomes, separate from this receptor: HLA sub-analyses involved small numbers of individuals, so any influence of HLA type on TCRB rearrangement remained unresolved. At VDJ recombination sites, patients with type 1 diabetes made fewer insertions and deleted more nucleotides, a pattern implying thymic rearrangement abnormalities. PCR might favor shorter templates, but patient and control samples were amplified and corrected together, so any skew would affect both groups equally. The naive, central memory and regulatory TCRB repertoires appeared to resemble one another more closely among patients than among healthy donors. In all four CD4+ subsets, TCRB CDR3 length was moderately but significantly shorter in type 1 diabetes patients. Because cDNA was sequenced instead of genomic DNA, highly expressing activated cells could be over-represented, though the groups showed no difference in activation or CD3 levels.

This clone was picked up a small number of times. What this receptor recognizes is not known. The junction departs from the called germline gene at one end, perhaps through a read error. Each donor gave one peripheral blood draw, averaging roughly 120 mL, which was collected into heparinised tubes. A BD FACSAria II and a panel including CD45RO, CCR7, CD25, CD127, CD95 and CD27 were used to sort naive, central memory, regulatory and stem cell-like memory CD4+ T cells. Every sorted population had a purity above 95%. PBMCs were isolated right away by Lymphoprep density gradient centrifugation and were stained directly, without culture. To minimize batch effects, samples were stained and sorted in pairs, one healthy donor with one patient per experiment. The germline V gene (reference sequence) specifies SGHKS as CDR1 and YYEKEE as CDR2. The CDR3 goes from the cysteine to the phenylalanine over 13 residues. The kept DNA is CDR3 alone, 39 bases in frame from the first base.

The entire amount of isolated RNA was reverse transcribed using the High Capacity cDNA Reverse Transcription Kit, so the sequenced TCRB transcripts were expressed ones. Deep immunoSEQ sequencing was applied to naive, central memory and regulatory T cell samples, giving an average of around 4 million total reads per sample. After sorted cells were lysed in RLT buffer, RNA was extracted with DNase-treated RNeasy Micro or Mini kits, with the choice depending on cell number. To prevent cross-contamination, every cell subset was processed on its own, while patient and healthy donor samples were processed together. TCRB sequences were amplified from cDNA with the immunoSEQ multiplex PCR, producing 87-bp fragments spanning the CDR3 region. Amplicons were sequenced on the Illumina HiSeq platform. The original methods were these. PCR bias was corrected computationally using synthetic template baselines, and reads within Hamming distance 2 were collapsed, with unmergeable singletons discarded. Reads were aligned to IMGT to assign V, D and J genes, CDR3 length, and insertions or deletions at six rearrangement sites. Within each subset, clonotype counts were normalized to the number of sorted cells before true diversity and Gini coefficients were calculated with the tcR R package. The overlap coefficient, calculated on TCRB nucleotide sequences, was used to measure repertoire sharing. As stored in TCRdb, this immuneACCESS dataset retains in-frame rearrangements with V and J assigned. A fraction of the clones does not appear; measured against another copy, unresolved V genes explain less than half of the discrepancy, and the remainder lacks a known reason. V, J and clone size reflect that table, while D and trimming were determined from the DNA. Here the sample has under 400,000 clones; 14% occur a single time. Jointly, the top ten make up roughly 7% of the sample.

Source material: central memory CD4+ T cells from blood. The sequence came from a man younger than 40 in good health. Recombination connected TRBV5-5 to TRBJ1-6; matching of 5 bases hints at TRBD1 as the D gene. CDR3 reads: CASSQEGGEALHF. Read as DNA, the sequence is TGCGCCAGCAGCCAAGAGGGAGGGGAAGCTCTCCACTTT.